This T cell receptor beta chain was captured in a study of OX40 agonist ivuxolimab in advanced cancers. Study background: Three patients showed partial responses: one hepatocellular carcinoma and two cutaneous melanoma cases. Study-level results: The study found among the lowest clonal expansion in partial responders at 0.1-3.0 mg/kg.

On this clone itself: Its antigen is undetermined.

V was pared by 6 bases and J by 6 bases, with 15 bases of the junction left unmatched. Germline V CDR1 and CDR2: SEHNR, FQNEAQ (reference sequence). The CDR3 sequence is 19 residues long. TCRdb keeps only in-frame clones here, not all; method: immunoSEQ multiplex PCR. The top ten hold 1.5% to 2.5% of the sample, which has tens of thousands of clones, approximately 78% seen once. This receptor was identified in an adult with an advanced solid tumor such as melanoma, head and neck, liver or kidney cancer. The sample consisted of CD4+ or CD8+ T cells sorted from blood, taken in a trial of the OX40 agonist ivuxolimab. The genes are TRBV7-9 and TRBJ2-1; 15 bases are a match to TRBD2. This CDR3 is CASSFPGLAGGPRVNEQFF. CDR3 DNA: TGTGCCAGCAGTTTCCCCGGACTAGCGGGAGGGCCTCGGGTCAATGAGCAGTTCTTC.